This T cell receptor beta chain was sequenced during a study of immune evolution from preneoplasia to lung adenocarcinoma. Study-wide findings and caveats: Clonality was highest in normal lung, lower in later-stage lesions apparently.

Patients had resection in Japan or China between about 2014 and 2018. TCRdb's table, derived via immunoSEQ multiplex PCR, lists solely in-frame clones and lacks some. The sample has around 4,000 clones, approximately 80% seen once. As for this clone: Its antigen is still unknown.

Specimen: FFPE adjacent normal lung tissue. The origin of this receptor is a donor of 70 years or more with lung adenocarcinoma.

CDR3 amino acids: CASSATDWNTEAFF. In nucleotides, the CDR3 is TGTGCCAGCAGCGCCACGGACTGGAACACTGAAGCTTTCTTT. The rearrangement links TRBV9 to TRBJ1-1; D not certain. CDR3 length: 14 amino acids. Between the trimmed V and J ends, which lost 3 bases and 1 base, there was a span of 10 bases. Germline lookup yields CDR1 SGDLS and CDR2 YYNGEE. Using reference TRBV9 and TRBJ1-1 for the parts outside the CDR3, the full variable domain is DSGVTQTPKHLITATGQRVTLRCSPRSGDLSVYWYQQSLDQGLQFLIQYYNGEERAKGNILERFSAQQFPDLHSELNLSSLELGDSALYFCASSATDWNTEAFFGQGTRLTVV.